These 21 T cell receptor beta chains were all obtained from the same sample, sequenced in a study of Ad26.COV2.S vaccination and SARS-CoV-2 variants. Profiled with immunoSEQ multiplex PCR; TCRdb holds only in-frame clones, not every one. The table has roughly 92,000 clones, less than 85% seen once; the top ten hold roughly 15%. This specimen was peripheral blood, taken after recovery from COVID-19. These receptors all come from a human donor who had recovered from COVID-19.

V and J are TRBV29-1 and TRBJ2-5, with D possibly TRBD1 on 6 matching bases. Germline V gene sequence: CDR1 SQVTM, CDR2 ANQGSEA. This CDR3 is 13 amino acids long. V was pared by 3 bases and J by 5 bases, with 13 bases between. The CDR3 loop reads CSVEQGRRETQYF. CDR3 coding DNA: TGCAGCGTTGAGCAGGGGAGAAGGGAGACCCAGTACTTC.

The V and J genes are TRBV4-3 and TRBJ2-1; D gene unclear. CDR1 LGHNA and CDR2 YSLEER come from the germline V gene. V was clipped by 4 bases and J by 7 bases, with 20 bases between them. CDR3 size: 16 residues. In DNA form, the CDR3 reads TGCGCCAGCAGCCGACGCCTTCTATATGCGGATAATGAGCAGTTCTTC. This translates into CASSRRLLYADNEQFF.

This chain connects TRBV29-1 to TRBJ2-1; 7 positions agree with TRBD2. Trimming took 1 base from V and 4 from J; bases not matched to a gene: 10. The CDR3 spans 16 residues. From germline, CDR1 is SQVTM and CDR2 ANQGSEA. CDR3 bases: TGCAGCGTTGAAGGCCTTAAGGGAGGGACTTACAATGAGCAGTTCTTC. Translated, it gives CSVEGLKGGTYNEQFF.

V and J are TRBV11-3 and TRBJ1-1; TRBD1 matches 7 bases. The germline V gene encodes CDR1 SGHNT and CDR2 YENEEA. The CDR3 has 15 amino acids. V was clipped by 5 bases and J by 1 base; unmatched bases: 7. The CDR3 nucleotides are TGTGCCAGCAGCCCCCGACAGGGTCCGAACACTGAAGCTTTCTTT. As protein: CASSPRQGPNTEAFF.

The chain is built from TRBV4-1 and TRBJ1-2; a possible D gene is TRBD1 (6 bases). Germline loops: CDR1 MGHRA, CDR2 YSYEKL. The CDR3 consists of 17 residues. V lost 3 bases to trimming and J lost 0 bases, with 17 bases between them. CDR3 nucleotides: TGCGCCAGCAGCCAGCCTTCCAGGACAGTCACTAACTATGGCTACACCTTC. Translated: CASSQPSRTVTNYGYTF.

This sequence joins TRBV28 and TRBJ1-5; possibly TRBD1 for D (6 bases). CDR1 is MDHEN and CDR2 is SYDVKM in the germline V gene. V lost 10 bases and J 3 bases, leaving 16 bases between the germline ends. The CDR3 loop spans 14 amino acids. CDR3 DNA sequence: TGTGCCACCACCAGGGGTGTGGCCAATCAGCCCCAGCATTTT. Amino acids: CATTRGVANQPQHF.

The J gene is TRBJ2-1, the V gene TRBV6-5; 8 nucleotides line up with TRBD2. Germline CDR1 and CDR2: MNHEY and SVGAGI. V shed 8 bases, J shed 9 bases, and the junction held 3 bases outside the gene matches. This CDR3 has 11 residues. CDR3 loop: CASSGLVEQFF. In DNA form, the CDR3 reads TGTGCCAGCTCGGGACTAGTTGAGCAGTTCTTC.

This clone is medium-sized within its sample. In nucleotides, the CDR3 is TGTGCCAGTAGTATTGGGGGAGGAGATACCGGGGAGCTGTTTTTT. It specifies CASSIGGGDTGELFF. The chain links TRBV19 to TRBJ2-2; D possibly corresponds to TRBD2 (6 bases). V lost 3 bases and J lost 5, with 13 bases in between. Germline values: CDR1 LNHDA, CDR2 SQIVND (reference sequence). CDR3 length: 15 amino acids.

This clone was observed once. In DNA form, the CDR3 reads TGTGCCAGCAGGGTCGACAGGGCGAACACTGAAGCTTTCTTT. As protein: CASRVDRANTEAFF. The chain employs TRBV27 and TRBJ1-1; TRBD1 matches 7 bases. The CDR3 is 14 residues long. CDR1 is MNHEY and CDR2 is SMNVEV in the germline V gene (reference sequence). The V and J ends lost 6 bases and 1 base, in that order; junction bases with no gene match: 5.

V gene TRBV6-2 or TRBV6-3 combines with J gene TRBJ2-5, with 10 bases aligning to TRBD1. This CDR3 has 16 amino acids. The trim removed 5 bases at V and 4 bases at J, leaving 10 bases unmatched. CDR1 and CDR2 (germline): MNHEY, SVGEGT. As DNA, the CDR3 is TGTGCCAGCAGTACCCGGCGACAGGGGGCAAGAGAGACCCAGTACTTC. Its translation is CASSTRRQGARETQYF.

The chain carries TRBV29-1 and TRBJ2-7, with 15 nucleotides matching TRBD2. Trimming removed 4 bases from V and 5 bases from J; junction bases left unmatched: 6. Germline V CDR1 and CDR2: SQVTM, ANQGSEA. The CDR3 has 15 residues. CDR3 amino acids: CSVVGLAGGMDEQYF. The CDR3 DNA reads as TGCAGCGTTGTGGGACTAGCGGGAGGCATGGACGAGCAGTACTTC.

The CDR3 DNA reads TGCAGCGCCGGGACTGGCGCCGCGAACACCGGGGAGCTGTTTTTT. It codes for CSAGTGAANTGELFF. The J gene is TRBJ2-2, the V gene TRBV29-1, with D possibly being TRBD2 (6 bases). This CDR3 contains 15 residues. The germline CDR1 and CDR2 sequences are SQVTM and ANQGSEA. The V end lost 7 bases, the J end lost 0 bases, and 15 bases lay between the germline ends.

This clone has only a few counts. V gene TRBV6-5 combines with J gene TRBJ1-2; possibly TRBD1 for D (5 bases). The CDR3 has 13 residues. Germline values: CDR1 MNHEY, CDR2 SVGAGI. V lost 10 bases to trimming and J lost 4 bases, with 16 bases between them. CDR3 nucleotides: TGTGCCACCGGGCTGGGCAGGGCCTATGGCTACACCTTC. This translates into CATGLGRAYGYTF.

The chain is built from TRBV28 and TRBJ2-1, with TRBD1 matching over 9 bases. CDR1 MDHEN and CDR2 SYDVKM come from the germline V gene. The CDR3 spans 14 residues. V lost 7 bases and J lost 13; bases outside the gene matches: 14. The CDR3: CASKGAGQGGRQFF. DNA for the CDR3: TGTGCCAGCAAGGGGGCGGGACAGGGCGGTCGACAGTTCTTC.

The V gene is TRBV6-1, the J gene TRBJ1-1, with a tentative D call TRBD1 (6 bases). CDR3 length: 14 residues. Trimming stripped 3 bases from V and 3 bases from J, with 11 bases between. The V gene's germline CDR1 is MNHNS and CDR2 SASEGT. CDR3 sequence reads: CASSELRQDTEAFF. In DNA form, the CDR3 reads TGTGCCAGCAGTGAGCTCAGACAGGACACTGAAGCTTTCTTT.

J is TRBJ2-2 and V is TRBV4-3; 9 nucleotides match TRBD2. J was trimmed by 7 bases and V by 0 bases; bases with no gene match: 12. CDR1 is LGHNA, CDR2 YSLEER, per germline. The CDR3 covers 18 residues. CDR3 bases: TGCGCCAGCAGCCAAGATATGGCGGGAGGGGACTCGGTCGGGGAGCTGTTTTTT. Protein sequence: CASSQDMAGGDSVGELFF.

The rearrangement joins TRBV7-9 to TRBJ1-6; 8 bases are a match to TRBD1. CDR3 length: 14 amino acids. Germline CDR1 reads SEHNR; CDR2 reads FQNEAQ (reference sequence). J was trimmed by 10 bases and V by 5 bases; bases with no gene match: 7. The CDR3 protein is CASSPDRVGSPLHF. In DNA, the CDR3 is TGTGCCAGCAGCCCGGACAGGGTAGGATCACCCCTCCACTTT.

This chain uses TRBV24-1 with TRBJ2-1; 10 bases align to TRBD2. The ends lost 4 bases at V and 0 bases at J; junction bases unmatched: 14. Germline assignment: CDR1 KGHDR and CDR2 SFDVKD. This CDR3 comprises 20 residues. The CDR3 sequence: CATSEEPGLAQKSSYNEQFF. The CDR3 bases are TGTGCCACCAGTGAGGAGCCGGGACTAGCGCAAAAAAGCTCCTACAATGAGCAGTTCTTC.

CDR3 nucleotides: TGTGCCACCAGTGATCCAGACAGGGGATACAATCAGCCCCAGCATTTT. Protein product: CATSDPDRGYNQPQHF. This chain uses TRBV24-1 with TRBJ1-5; the match to TRBD1 covers 8 bases. Unmatched junction bases numbered 6, after V lost 3 bases and J lost 3 bases. The CDR3 has 16 amino acids. The germline V gene has CDR1 KGHDR and CDR2 SFDVKD.

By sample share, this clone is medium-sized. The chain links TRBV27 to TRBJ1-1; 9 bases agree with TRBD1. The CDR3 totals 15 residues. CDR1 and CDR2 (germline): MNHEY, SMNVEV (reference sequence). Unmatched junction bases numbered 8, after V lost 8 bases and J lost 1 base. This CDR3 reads CASEDRGGGNTEAFF. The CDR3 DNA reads TGTGCCAGCGAGGACAGGGGCGGTGGGAACACTGAAGCTTTCTTT.

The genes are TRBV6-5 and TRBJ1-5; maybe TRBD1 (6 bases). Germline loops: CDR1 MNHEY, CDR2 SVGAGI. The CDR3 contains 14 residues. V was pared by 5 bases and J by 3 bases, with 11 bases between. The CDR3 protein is CASSRGQNNQPQHF. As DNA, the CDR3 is TGTGCCAGCAGTCGAGGACAGAACAATCAGCCCCAGCATTTT.